This T cell receptor (beta chain) was found in a study of tumor and adjacent non-tumor tissue in lung cancer. The library came from three nested PCR rounds adapted from ARM-PCR protocols. TCRdb reanalysed the multiplex PCR reads using MiXCR and keeps one entry per CDR3 protein. Among some 97,000 distinct CDR3 sequences listed, 65% were seen once. No cell sorting was done before RNA was extracted from the tissue. Distant lung tissue was collected more than 3 cm away from the tumor edge. This CDR3 is built from 19 residues. Germline V gene sequence: CDR1 MGHRA, CDR2 YSYEKL. General study findings and limits: TCR diversity was significantly greater in tumor than normal lung tissue.

Remarks on this clonotype: What it binds is not known. A read error may produce the germline difference seen at one junction end.

The TCR originated in a man aged 30 to 45 with non-small cell lung cancer. V is TRBV4-1 and J is TRBJ2-6; no clear D gene. The sequencing sample was made of distant non-tumor lung tissue. CDR3 residues: CAGSQVSRMPRRGANVLTF. CDR3 sequence (DNA): TGCGCCGGCAGCCAAGTATCTAGGATGCCTCGACGTGGGGCCAACGTCCTGACTTTC.